Detailed here is one TCR beta chain. This entry comes from a study of blood T cell repertoires in COVID-19. Original processing notes: Reference gene primer amplification yielded estimated nucleated cell counts. Sequencing was performed with immunoSEQ multiplex PCR; in TCRdb, only in-frame clones are kept and a portion is missing. From that table come the V and J calls and clone size; the DNA was used to work out D and trimming. The table lists 150,000 to 170,000 clones, around 85% of them singletons, with 0.6% to 0.7% in the top ten. The ends lost 5 bases at V and 1 base at J; junction bases unmatched: 3. Germline V CDR1 and CDR2: SGHAT, FQNNGV. This CDR3 region has 14 residues.

Sequenced: peripheral blood. The clonotype originates from a man aged 60-69 years with COVID-19, enrolled during active disease. The V and J genes are TRBV11-2 and TRBJ2-3; 7 bases are a match to TRBD1. The CDR3 loop reads CASSRTGGTDTQYF. For the CDR3, the DNA is TGTGCCAGCAGCCGGACAGGCGGCACAGATACGCAGTATTTT.